This T cell receptor (beta chain) appears in the sequencing data of a study of blood T cell repertoires in COVID-19. Study-level background: Acute and convalescent COVID-19 samples came from the United States, Italy and Spain.

Original handling: From reference gene primer amplification, estimates of nucleated cell counts were derived. The method was immunoSEQ multiplex PCR; TCRdb's version includes in-frame clones alone and lacks a portion of them. V and J calls and clone size come straight from that table; D and trimming were deduced from the DNA. The sample includes some 300,000 clones, about nine tenths of them seen just once. Researchers sorted participants into cohorts using their self-reported clinical history. Germline V gene data show CDR1 as LNHDA and CDR2 as SQIVND (reference sequence). The CDR3 runs to 16 residues. The V gene lost 0 bases and the J gene lost 3 bases, with 15 bases spanning the gap.

Specimen: PBMCs or T cells enriched from blood (not recorded which). This clonotype was obtained from a woman in her twenties or thirties who had recovered from COVID-19. The chain employs TRBV19 and TRBJ2-7; a possible D gene is TRBD2 (5 bases). CDR3 residues: CASSIEQRSSYYEQYF. The CDR3 DNA is TGTGCCAGTAGTATAGAACAGCGGAGTTCCTACTACGAGCAGTACTTC.